Following are 5 T cell receptor beta chains from one sample sequenced in a study of response to subunit inactivated influenza vaccine. TCRdb called the RT-PCR reads again in MiXCR, with one record for every CDR3 protein. Of roughly 570,000 distinct CDR3 sequences in the sample, around 15% were seen once. Sample: PBMCs from blood, taken 11 to 12 days after vaccination. The source of these receptors is a man aged 45-65 years who received an inactivated influenza vaccine.

This chain links TRBV6-8 with TRBJ2-7, with D perhaps matching TRBD2 (5 bases). This CDR3 contains 15 residues. V lost 2 bases to trimming and J lost 1 base, with 12 bases between them. CDR1 is MNHGY and CDR2 is SAAAGT in the germline V gene. In DNA, the CDR3 is TGTGCCAGCAGTTACAGGGAGTGTGCATCCTACGAGCAGTACTTC. It encodes CASSYRECASYEQYF.

This clonotype was seen a few times. This chain joins TRBV5-1 and TRBJ2-5; 7 bases agree with TRBD1. The CDR3 runs to 14 residues. Germline V lookup: CDR1 SGHRS, CDR2 YFSETQ. Germline trimming cut 1 base from V and 5 bases from J; bases unmatched to any gene: 5. The CDR3 DNA sequence: TGCGCCAGCAGCTTGACAGGGGAGTTGGAGACCCAGTACTTC. Translation: CASSLTGELETQYF.

The chain carries TRBV6-5 and TRBJ2-5; possible D gene TRBD1, 6 bases. Germline V gene lookup returns CDR1 MNHEY and CDR2 SVGAGI. CDR3 size: 14 residues. V shed 4 bases and J shed 0 bases, with 9 bases lying between them. CDR3 loop: CASSLQGYQETQYF. The CDR3 nucleotides read TGTGCCAGCAGTTTACAGGGTTACCAAGAGACCCAGTACTTC.

This clonotype was seen only a few times. The gene calls are TRBV7-3 and TRBJ2-1; 9 positions match TRBD2. The CDR3 loop spans 16 amino acids. Germline CDR1 SGHTA, CDR2 FQGTGA. Trimming removed 6 bases from V and 2 bases from J; junction bases left unmatched: 8. CDR3 protein: CASSFSGGPPYNEQFF. DNA for the CDR3: TGTGCCAGCAGTTTCAGCGGGGGGCCGCCCTACAATGAGCAGTTCTTC.

Only a few counts were recorded for this clonotype. The V call is TRBV6-1, the J call TRBJ1-2, with 8 bases fitting TRBD1. V lost 8 bases and J lost 7; bases outside the gene matches: 12. This CDR3 spans 14 amino acids. Germline V gives CDR1 MNHNS, CDR2 SASEGT. CDR3 DNA: TGTGCCAGCGTAACGGGCCAGGGGGCGCCTGGCTACACCTTC. This gives the protein CASVTGQGAPGYTF.